The present T cell receptor (beta chain) was sequenced within a study of T cell repertoires in cytomegalovirus infection. About the study: Used in the study were CMV epitopes, some recently identified and HLA-C-restricted, others well-studied and HLA-B-restricted. Based on public TCR beta signatures, there were indications of CMV infection and of a matching HLA type.

Of note for this clonotype: Its antigen is undetermined.

Each CDR3 protein is one row after TCRdb ran MiXCR on the reads. Of some 480,000 distinct CDR3 sequences listed, around 30% are singletons. The CDR3 consists of 15 residues. The V gene lost 3 bases and the J gene lost 4 bases, with 15 bases spanning the gap. Study-wide results and caveats: CMV-specific HLA-C-restricted TCR beta clonotypes dominated the ex vivo response.

The sequences come from cultured PBMCs, collected from culture after CMV antigen stimulation. The sequence derives from a human donor in good health (CMV status not recorded). Some clones in this sample may be carry-over from other donors' samples. This rearrangement joins TRBV12-3 or TRBV12-4 to TRBJ2-5; a weak D match, TRBD1 (6 bases). CDR3 bases: TGTGCCAGCAGTTTTCGATCCCAGGGGCGAGAGACCCAGTACTTC. Translation: CASSFRSQGRETQYF.